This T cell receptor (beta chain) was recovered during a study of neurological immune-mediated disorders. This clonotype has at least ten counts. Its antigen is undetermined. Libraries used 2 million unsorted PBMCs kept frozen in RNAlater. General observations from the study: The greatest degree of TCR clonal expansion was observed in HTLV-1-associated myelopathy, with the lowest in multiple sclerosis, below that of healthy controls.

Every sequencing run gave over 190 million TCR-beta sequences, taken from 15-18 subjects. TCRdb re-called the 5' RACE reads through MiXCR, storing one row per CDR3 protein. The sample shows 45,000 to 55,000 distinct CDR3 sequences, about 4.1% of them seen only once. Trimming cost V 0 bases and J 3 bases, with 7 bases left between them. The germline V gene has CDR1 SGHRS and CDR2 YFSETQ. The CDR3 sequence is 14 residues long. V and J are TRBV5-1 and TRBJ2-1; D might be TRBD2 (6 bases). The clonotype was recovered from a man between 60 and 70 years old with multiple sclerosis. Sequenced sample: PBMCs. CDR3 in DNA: TGCGCCAGCAGCTTGGCCGGGAGCTACAATGAGCAGTTCTTC. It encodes CASSLAGSYNEQFF.